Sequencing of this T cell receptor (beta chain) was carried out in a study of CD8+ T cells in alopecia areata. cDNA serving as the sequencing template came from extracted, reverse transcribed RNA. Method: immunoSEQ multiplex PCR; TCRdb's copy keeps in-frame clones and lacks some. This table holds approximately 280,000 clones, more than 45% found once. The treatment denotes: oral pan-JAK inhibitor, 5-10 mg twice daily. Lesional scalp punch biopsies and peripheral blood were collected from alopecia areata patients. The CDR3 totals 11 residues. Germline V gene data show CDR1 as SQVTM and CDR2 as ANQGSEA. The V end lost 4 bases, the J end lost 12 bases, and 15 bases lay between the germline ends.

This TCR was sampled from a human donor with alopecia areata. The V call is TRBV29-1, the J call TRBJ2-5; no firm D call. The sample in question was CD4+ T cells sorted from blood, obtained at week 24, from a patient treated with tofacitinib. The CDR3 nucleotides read TGCAGCGTTGTCCTTGGGATGTCAAAGTACTTC. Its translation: CSVVLGMSKYF.